Described below is a single T cell receptor beta chain sequence and its context. Germline CDR1 and CDR2: LNHDA and SQIVND (reference sequence). With 10 bases removed from V and 3 bases from J, the gap between germline ends came to 10 bases. This CDR3 has 12 residues. Here immunoSEQ multiplex PCR was the method, and the copy in TCRdb shows in-frame clones only, minus some. The table lists 85,000 to 120,000 clones, roughly nine tenths of them singletons. The source of the sample is a study of T cell changes during pregnancy in multiple sclerosis. Sequenced material: peripheral blood, taken before pregnancy. This sequence joins TRBV19 and TRBJ2-1; D is perhaps TRBD1 (5 bases). The sequence was obtained from a female donor with multiple sclerosis, enrolled in a pregnancy study. CDR3 nucleotides: TGTGCCACACGACAGAGCTACAATGAGCAGTTCTTC. Translated: CATRQSYNEQFF.